This T cell receptor (beta chain) originates from a study of beta chain features in type 1 diabetes. The V end was cut by 7 bases, the J end by 1 base, with 14 bases between. The CDR3 loop spans 14 amino acids. Expressed TCRB transcripts were sequenced because the entire RNA isolate underwent reverse transcription. Measured with immunoSEQ multiplex PCR; TCRdb has only the in-frame clones, and not every one. Of around 310,000 clones in the sample, approximately 10% are singletons; the top ten hold around 0.015%. Points from the study as a whole: Within each of all four CD4+ subsets, Type 1 diabetes patients had TCRB CDR3s that were moderately but significantly shorter. Within patients, naive, central memory and Treg TCRB repertoires seemed more similar than within healthy donors.

Only a few counts were recorded for this clone. Its antigen is still unknown. The rearrangement uses TRBV23-1 and TRBJ2-7; possible D gene TRBD1, 6 bases. TRBV23-1 is an open reading frame, and its role is uncertain. The sequence came from a woman younger than 45 in good health. The sequencing input was naive CD4+ T cells from blood. The CDR3 protein is CASTRTGQSYEQYF. The CDR3 DNA sequence: TGCGCCAGCACCAGAACGGGACAATCCTACGAGCAGTACTTC.